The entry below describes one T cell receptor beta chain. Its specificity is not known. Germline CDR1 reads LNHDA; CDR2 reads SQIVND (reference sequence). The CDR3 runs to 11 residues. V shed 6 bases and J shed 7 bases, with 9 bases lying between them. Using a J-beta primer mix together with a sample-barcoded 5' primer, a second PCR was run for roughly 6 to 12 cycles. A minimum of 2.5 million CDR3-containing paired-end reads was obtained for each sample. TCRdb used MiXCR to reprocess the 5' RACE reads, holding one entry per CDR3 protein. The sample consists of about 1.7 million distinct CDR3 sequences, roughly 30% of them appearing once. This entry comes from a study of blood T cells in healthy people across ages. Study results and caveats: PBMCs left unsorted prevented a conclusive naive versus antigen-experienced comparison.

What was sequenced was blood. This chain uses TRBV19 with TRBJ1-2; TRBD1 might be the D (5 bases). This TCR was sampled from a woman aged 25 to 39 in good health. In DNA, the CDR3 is TGTGCCAGTAGGACAGCTGTTGGCTACACCTTC. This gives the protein CASRTAVGYTF.